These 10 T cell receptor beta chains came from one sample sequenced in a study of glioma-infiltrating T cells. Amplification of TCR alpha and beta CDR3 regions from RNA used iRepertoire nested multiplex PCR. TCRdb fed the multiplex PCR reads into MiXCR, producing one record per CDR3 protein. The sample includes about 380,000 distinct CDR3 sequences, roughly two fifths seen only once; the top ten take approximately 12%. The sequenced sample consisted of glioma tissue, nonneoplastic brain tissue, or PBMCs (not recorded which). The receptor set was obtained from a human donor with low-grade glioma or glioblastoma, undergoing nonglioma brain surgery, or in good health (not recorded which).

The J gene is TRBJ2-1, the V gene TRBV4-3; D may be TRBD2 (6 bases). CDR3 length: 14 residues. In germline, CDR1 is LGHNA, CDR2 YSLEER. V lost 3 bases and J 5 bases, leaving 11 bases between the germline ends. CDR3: CASSQAWGDNEQFF. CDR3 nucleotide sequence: TGCGCCAGCAGCCAGGCTTGGGGGGACAATGAGCAGTTCTTC.

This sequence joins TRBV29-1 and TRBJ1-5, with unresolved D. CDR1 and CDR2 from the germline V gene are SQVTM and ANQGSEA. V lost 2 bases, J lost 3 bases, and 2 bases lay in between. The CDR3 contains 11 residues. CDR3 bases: TGCAGCGTTGAAAACAATCAGCCCCAGCATTTT. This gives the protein CSVENNQPQHF. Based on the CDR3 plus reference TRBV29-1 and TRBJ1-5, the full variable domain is SAVISQKPSRDICQRGTSLTIQCQVDSQVTMMFWYRQQPGQSLTLIATANQGSEATYESGFVIDKFPISRPNLTFSTLTVSNMSPEDSSIYLCSVENNQPQHFGDGTRLSIL.

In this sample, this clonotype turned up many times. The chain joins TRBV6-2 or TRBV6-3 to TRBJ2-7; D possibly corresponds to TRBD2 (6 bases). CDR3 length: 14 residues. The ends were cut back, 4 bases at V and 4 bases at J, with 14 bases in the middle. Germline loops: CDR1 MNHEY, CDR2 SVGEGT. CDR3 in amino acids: CASSSRRDVYEQYF. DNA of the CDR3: TGTGCCAGCAGTTCGAGGCGGGACGTATACGAGCAGTACTTC.

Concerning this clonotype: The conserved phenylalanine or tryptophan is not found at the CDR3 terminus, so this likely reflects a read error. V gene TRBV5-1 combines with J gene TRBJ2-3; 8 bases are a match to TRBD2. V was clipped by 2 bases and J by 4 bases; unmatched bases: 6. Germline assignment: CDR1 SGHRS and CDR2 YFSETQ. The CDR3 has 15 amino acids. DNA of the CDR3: TGCGCCAGCAGCTTTCAACTAGCGGAGCCAGATACGCAGTATTCT. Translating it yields CASSFQLAEPDTQYS.

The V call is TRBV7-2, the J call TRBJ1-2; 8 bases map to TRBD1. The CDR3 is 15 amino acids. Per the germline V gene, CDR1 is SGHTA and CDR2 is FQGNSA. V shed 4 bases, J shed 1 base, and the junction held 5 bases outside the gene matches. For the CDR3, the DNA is TGTGCCAGCAGCTACGGGGACAGGAGTAACTATGGCTACACCTTC. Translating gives CASSYGDRSNYGYTF.

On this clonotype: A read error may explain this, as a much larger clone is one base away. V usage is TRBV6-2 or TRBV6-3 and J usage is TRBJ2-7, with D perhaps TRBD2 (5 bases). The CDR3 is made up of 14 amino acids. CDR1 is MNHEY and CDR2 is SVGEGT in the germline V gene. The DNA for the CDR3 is TGTGCCAGCAGTTACTCGGGGAGAGGCTACGAGCAGTGCTTC. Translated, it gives CASSYSGRGYEQCF.

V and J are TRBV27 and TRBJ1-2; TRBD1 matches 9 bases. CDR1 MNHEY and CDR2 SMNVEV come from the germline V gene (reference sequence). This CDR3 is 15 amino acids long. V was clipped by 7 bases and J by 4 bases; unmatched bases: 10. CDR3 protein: CASKRGQGQVYGYTF. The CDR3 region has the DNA TGTGCCAGCAAACGCGGACAGGGGCAAGTCTATGGCTACACCTTC.

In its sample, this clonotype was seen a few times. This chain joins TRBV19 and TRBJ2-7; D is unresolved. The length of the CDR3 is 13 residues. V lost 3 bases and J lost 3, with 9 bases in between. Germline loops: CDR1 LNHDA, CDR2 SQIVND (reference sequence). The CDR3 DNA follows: TGTGCCAGTAGTATTGGGCCGGTCTACGAGCAGTACTTC. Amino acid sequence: CASSIGPVYEQYF.

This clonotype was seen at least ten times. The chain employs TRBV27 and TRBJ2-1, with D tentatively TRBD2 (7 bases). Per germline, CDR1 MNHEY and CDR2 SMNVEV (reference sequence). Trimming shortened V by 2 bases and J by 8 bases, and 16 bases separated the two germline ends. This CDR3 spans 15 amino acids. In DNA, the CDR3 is TGTGCCAGCAGTTTACAGGGGAGGGCCGGAGATGAGCAGTTCTTC. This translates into CASSLQGRAGDEQFF.

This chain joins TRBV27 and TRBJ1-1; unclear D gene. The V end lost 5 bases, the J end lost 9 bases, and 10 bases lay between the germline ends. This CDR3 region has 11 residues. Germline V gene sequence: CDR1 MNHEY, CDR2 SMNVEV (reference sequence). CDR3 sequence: CASSDSPQAFF. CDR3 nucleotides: TGTGCCAGCAGTGACTCGCCCCAAGCTTTCTTT.